This T cell receptor beta chain was documented in a study of blood T cell repertoires in COVID-19. In the study overall: The United States, Italy and Spain were the sources of the acute and convalescent COVID-19 samples. From T cells, B-cell-depleted T cells, or PBMCs came the material, which was cDNA or gDNA.

As handled by the study authors: Estimation of nucleated cell counts was performed using reference gene primer amplification. The data were produced by immunoSEQ multiplex PCR, yet TCRdb's version contains in-frame clones alone and is incomplete. That table furnishes V, J and clone size, whereas the DNA furnished D and trimming. The repertoire includes about 200,000 clones, 92% of them detected once, and 0.82% sits in the top ten. Per the germline V gene, CDR1 is MNHEY and CDR2 is SVGAGI. The CDR3 sequence is 11 residues long. V lost 2 bases to trimming and J lost 9 bases, with 5 bases between them. This rearrangement joins TRBV6-5 to TRBJ2-1; D is unclear. Sequencing input: peripheral blood. This TCR was recovered from a man aged 55-75 years with COVID-19, enrolled during active disease. In DNA form, the CDR3 reads TGTGCCAGCAGTTACGAGAGTGAGCAGTTCTTC. Protein sequence: CASSYESEQFF.